The clone carrying this TCR beta chain has a handful of counts. Other DNA sequences in this sample translate to the same CDR3. How the authors handled the data: Nucleated cell number was recorded as an estimate derived from reference gene primer amplification. TCRdb's copy holds only in-frame clones and misses some; the assay was immunoSEQ multiplex PCR. V and J calls and clone size are copied from that table; D and trimming were computed from the DNA. The sample yields about 220,000 clones, around three quarters seen once. The data were taken from a study of blood T cell repertoires in COVID-19. Study in general: Samples taken during acute and convalescent COVID-19 were collected in the United States, Italy and Spain. From T cells, B-cell-depleted T cells, or PBMCs came the material, which was cDNA or gDNA.

This CDR3 contains 13 residues. V was clipped by 6 bases and J by 7 bases, with 12 bases between them. Germline CDR1 SGHTA, CDR2 FQGNSA. The gene calls are TRBV7-2 and TRBJ1-4; D call uncertain. The source of this sequence is a woman in her 70s with acute or convalescent COVID-19. Sequenced sample: peripheral blood. The CDR3 loop reads CASSLPSPEKLFF. In nucleotides, the CDR3 is TGTGCCAGCAGTCTACCCTCCCCTGAAAAACTGTTTTTT. Variable domain in full (rest from reference TRBV7-2 and TRBJ1-4): GAGVSQSPSNKVTEKGKDVELRCDPISGHTALYWYRQSLGQGLEFLIYFQGNSAPDKSGLPSDRFSAERTGGSVSTLTIQRTQQEDSAVYLCASSLPSPEKLFFGSGTQLSVL.